Included here is one TCR beta chain sequence, with context. Its antigen is not identified. This specimen comes from a study of Ad26.COV2.S vaccination and SARS-CoV-2 variants. In the study overall: The trial was COV1001 and the donor's arm was Ad26.COV2.S. Findings and caveats of the study: The TCR breadth and depth analyses may have produced an underestimate of total T cell responses. Non-spike TCR breadth did not differ much between vaccine and placebo recipients.

Treatment reported: some 20 received Ad26.COV2.S at low or high dose, single or two shots; 5 received placebo; per-sample allocation not given. Following the first vaccine or placebo injection, samples were taken on day 63. Repertoires were generated with immunoSEQ multiplex PCR, while TCRdb's copy carries only in-frame clones and drops some. The table records around 300,000 clones, 70% to 90% of them present only once. The sequences come from peripheral blood, collected in a trial of Ad26.COV2.S vaccine versus placebo. The receptor was isolated from a person between 18 and 60 years old who received the Ad26.COV2.S COVID-19 vaccine or a placebo.

The CDR3 DNA follows: TGCGCCAGCAGCCGCACCGGGACGGCTGGAAACACCATATATTTT. It codes for CASSRTGTAGNTIYF. The chain couples TRBV5-1 to TRBJ1-3, with D possibly matching TRBD1 (5 bases). Trimming cost V 4 bases and J 2 bases, with 13 bases left between them. The CDR3 has 15 amino acids. Germline loops: CDR1 SGHRS, CDR2 YFSETQ. The complete variable domain, with remaining parts taken from reference TRBV5-1 and TRBJ1-3, reads KAGVTQTPRYLIKTRGQQVTLSCSPISGHRSVSWYQQTPGQGLQFLFEYFSETQRNKGNFPGRFSGRQFSNSRSEMNVSTLELGDSALYLCASSRTGTAGNTIYFGEGSWLTVV.